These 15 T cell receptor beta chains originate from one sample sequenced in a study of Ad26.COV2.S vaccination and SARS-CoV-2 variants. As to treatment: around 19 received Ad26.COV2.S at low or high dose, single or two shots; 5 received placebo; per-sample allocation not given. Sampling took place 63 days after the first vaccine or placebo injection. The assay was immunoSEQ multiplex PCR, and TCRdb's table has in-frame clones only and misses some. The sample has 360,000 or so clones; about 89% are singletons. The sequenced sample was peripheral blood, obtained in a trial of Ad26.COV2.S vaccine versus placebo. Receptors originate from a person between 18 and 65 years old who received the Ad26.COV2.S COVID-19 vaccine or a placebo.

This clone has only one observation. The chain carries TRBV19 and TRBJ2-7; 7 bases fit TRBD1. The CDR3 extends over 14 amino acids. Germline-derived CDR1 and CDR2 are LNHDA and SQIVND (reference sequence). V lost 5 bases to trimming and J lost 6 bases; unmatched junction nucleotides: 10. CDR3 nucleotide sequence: TGTGCCAGTAGTGTCACCGGGACAGTGGGCGAGCAGTACTTC. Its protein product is CASSVTGTVGEQYF.

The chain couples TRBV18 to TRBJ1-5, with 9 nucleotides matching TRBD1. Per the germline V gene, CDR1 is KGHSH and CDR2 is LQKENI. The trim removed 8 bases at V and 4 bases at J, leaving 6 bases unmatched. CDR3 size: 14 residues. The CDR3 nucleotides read TGTGCCAGCACGGACAGGGGCGGTAATCAGCCCCAGCATTTT. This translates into CASTDRGGNQPQHF.

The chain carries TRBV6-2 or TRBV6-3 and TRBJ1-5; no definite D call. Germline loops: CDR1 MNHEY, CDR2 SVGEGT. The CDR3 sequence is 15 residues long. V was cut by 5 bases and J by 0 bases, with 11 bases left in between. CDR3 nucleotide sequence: TGTGCCAGCAGTCCATACGGGTATAGCAATCAGCCCCAGCATTTT. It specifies CASSPYGYSNQPQHF.

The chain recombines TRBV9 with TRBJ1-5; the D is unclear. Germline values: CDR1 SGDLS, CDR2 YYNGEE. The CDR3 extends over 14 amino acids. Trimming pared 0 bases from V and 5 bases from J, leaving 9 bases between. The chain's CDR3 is CASSVDPFDQPQHF. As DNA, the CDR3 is TGTGCCAGCAGCGTAGATCCCTTCGATCAGCCCCAGCATTTT.

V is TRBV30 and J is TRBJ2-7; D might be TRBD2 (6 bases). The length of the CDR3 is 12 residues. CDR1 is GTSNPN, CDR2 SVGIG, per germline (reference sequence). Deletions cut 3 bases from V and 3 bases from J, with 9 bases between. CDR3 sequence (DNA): TGTGCCTGGAGCGACGGGAGCTACGAGCAGTACTTC. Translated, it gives CAWSDGSYEQYF.

DNA for the CDR3: TGTGCCAGCAGTTATCCGTCCTGGGCAGCCGACGAGCGCTTCTATGGCTACACCTTC. Protein product: CASSYPSWAADERFYGYTF. The chain combines TRBV6-2 or TRBV6-3 with TRBJ1-2; D not certain. The CDR3 totals 19 residues. V lost 3 bases, J lost 4 bases, and 27 bases lay in between. CDR1 MNHEY and CDR2 SVGEGT come from the germline V gene.

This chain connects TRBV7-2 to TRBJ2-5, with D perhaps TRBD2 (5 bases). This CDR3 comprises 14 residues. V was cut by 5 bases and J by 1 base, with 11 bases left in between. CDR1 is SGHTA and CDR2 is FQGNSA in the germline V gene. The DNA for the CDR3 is TGTGCCAGCAGCCGTGAGCGGAGCCAAGAGACCCAGTACTTC. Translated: CASSRERSQETQYF.

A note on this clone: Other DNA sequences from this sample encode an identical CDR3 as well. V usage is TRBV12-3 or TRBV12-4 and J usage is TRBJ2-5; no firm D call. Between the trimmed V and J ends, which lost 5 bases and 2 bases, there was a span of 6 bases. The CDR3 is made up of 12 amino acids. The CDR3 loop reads CASSRTQETQYF. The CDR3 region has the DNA TGTGCCAGCAGTCGAACACAAGAGACCCAGTACTTC.

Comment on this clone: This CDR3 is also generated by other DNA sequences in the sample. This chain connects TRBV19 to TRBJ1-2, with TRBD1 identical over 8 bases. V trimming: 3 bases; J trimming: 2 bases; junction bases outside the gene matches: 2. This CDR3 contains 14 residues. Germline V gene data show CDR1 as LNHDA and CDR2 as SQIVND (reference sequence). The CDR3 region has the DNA TGTGCCAGTAGTATCCAGGGGGCGAACTATGGCTACACCTTC. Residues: CASSIQGANYGYTF.

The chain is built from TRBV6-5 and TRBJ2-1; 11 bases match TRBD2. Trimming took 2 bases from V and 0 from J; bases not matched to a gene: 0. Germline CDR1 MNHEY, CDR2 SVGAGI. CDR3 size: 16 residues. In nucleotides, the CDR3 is TGTGCCAGCAGTTACCTAGCGGGAGGCTCCTACAATGAGCAGTTCTTC. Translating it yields CASSYLAGGSYNEQFF.

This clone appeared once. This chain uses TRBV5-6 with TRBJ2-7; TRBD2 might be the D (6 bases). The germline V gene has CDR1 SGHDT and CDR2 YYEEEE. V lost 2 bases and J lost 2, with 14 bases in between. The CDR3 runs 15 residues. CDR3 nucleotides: TGTGCCAGCAGCTTAGGGACTCAGGTGCCCTACGAGCAGTACTTC. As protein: CASSLGTQVPYEQYF.

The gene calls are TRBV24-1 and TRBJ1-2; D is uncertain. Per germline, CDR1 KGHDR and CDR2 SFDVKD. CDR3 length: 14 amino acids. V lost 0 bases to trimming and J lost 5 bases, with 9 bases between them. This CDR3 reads CATSDLDGSYGYTF. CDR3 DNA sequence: TGTGCCACCAGTGATTTGGACGGATCATATGGCTACACCTTC.

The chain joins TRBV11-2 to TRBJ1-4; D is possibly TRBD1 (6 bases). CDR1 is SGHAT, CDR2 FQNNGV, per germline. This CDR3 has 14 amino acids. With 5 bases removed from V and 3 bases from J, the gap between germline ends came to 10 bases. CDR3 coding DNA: TGTGCCAGCAGCCTACAGGGTCCTAATGAAAAACTGTTTTTT. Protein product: CASSLQGPNEKLFF. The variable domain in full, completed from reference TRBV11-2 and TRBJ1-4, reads EAGVAQSPRYKIIEKRQSVAFWCNPISGHATLYWYQQILGQGPKLLIQFQNNGVVDDSQLPKDRFSAERLKGVDSTLKIQPAKLEDSAVYLCASSLQGPNEKLFFGSGTQLSVL.

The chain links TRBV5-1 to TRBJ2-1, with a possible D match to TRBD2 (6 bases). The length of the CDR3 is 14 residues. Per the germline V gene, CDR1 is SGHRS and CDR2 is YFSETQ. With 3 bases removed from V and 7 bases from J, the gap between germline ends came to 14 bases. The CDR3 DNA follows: TGCGCCAGCAGCTGGAAGACTAGACTAAATGAGCAGTTCTTC. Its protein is CASSWKTRLNEQFF.

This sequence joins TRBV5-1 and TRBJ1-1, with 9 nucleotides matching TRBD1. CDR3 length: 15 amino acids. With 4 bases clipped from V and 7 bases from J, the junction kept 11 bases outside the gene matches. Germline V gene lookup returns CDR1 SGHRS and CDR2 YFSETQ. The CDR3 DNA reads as TGCGCCAGCAGCCAAAGCGGACAGGGGTTCAATGAAGCTTTCTTT. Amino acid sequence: CASSQSGQGFNEAFF.